This T cell receptor beta chain appears in the sequencing data of a study of CD8 T cells in ankylosing spondylitis. Study-wide results and caveats: Disease-linked clones, CD8+, were relatively rare in peripheral blood. Several highly homologous variants made up a TCR beta motif, and this motif appeared characteristic of ankylosing spondylitis blood. Within matched ankylosing spondylitis synovial fluid, disease-linked clones were reportedly significantly enriched. Both synovial fluid and blood in reactive arthritis had previously been reported to carry some motif variants.

A remark on this clonotype: Its antigen is currently unknown.

Looked up from germline, CDR1 is LNHDA and CDR2 is SQIVND (reference sequence). V gave up 3 bases and J gave up 9 bases, with 18 bases separating them. The CDR3 sequence is 15 residues long. MiXCR was run by TCRdb on the 5' RACE reads, yielding one entry per CDR3 protein. The sample lists approximately 350,000 distinct CDR3 sequences; around 20% were seen once. The chain carries TRBV19 and TRBJ2-1; D gene uncertain. This receptor was identified in a male donor with ankylosing spondylitis or in good health (not recorded which). Sequencing was performed on blood, either unsorted or a sorted T cell fraction (not recorded which). The CDR3 loop reads CASSMPVRVSGEQFF. For the CDR3, the DNA is TGTGCCAGTAGTATGCCCGTACGTGTATCTGGTGAGCAGTTCTTC.